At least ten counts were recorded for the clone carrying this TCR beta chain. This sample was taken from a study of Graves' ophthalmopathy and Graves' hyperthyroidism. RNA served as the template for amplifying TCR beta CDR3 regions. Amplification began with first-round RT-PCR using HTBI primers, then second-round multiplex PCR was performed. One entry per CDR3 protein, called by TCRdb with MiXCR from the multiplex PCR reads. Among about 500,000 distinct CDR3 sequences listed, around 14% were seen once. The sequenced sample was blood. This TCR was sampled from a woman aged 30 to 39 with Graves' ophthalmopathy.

CDR3 bases: TGTGCCAGCGGGCGGGAGGGGGCAGGTACTGAAGCTTTCTTT. It codes for CASGREGAGTEAFF. J is TRBJ1-1 and V is TRBV6-5; TRBD1 agrees at 7 bases. J gave up 5 bases and V 8 bases, and 11 bases lay outside the gene matches. Germline loops: CDR1 MNHEY, CDR2 SVGAGI. CDR3 length: 14 amino acids.